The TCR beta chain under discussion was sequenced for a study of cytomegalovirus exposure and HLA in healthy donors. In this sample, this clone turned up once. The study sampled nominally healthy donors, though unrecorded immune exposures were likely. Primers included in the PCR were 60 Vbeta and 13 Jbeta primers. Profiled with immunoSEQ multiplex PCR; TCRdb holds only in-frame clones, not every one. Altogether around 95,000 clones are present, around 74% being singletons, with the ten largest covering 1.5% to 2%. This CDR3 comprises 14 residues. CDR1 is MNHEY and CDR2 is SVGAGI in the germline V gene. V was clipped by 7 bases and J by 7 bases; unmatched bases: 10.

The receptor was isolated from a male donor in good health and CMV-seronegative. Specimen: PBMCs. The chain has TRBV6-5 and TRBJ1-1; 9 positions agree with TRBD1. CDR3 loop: CASNPTGGRSEAFF. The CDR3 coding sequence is TGTGCCAGCAACCCCACAGGGGGCAGGAGTGAAGCTTTCTTT.